This TCR beta chain derives from a study of PD-1 blockade in classical Hodgkin lymphoma. TCRdb keeps only in-frame clones here, not all; method: immunoSEQ multiplex PCR. The sample records approximately 20,000 clones, over 80% being singletons. Study conclusions and caveats: Compared with baseline, CD4+ but not CD8+ TCR diversity had risen significantly by C4D1. Baseline TCR diversity was reportedly lower in newly diagnosed patients than healthy donors.

To note about this clone: Its target is not known.

The germline V gene encodes CDR1 WSHSY and CDR2 SAAADI. V lost 4 bases to trimming and J lost 7 bases, with 13 bases between them. The CDR3 consists of 13 residues. Time point described: cycle 4 day 1 (C4D1), after less than 7 weeks of nivolumab. Each and every patient relapsed after autologous stem cell transplantation, and patients got differing brentuximab vedotin exposure. Purification of CD4+ T cells from thawed PBMCs was performed via magnetic negative selection. The receptor's source is a human donor with classical Hodgkin lymphoma. The starting material was CD4+ T cells from blood, obtained before the fourth cycle of nivolumab. The V gene is TRBV10-2, the J gene TRBJ2-5; TRBD2 might be the D (5 bases). CDR3: CASSGVLGGTQYF. As DNA, the CDR3 is TGCGCCAGCAGTGGGGTTTTAGGAGGGACCCAGTACTTC.